The clone carrying this T cell receptor (beta chain) was detected ten times or more. No antigen is known for it. Time point defined: newly diagnosed GD, antithyroid drugs for less than 3 months. The TCR library used RNA extracted from PBMCs. As collected, the peripheral blood samples measured 7 to 9.5 milliliters each and went into EDTA tubes. The data are from a study of regulatory T cells in long-lasting Graves disease. Study observations and caveats: TRBV28, TRBJ1-2 and TRBJ2-5 were favored in persistent disease. Tissue studied was limited to peripheral blood, excluding thyroid tissue. Those with persistent disease had in common more public clonotypes (around 2,700) than new patients (approximately 990).

Germline-derived CDR1 and CDR2 are SEHNR and FQNEAQ (reference sequence). V lost 8 bases, J lost 6 bases, and 14 bases stayed unmatched. There are 17 residues in the CDR3. Both iRepertoire HTBI primers and Arm-PCR of CDR3 regions were used to build the TCR beta libraries. TCRdb reprocessed the multiplex PCR reads via MiXCR and lists one record per CDR3 protein. This sample has some 330,000 distinct CDR3 sequences, with roughly 12% found just once. Another study also made use of these data, one on T cells in Graves' hyperthyroidism and ophthalmopathy.

The clonotype was recovered from a woman between 18 and 29 years old with Graves disease. The material was peripheral blood mononuclear cells (PBMCs), obtained at new diagnosis, from a patient treated with antithyroid drugs. J is TRBJ2-1 and V is TRBV7-9, with 12 nucleotides matching TRBD2. CDR3 nucleotide sequence: TGTGCCAGCCGTCCCCGGGCGGCTAGCGGGAGGGGCAATGAGCAGTTCTTC. It translates to CASRPRAASGRGNEQFF.